This T cell receptor beta chain stems from a study of T cell responses to AZD1222 COVID-19 vaccine. Across the whole study: The analysis combined second doses at about 4 or about 12 weeks.

Notes on the study in general: The study reported that nearly half of spike-specific TCRs target unmutated variant regions. Of the AZD1222 recipients, only 5 to 7 were seropositive at baseline. The donor cohort was predominantly white British with a female majority, and clonal diversity may have been underestimated.

The protocol was immunoSEQ multiplex PCR, while the TCRdb copy is restricted to in-frame clones and leaves out a portion. The sample holds 120,000 to 150,000 clones, 93% seen once. CDR3 length: 13 amino acids. V was shortened by 5 bases and J by 1 base, with 9 bases between the two germline ends. CDR1 and CDR2 (germline): MNHEY, SVGAGI. As for this clone: Antigen unknown.

The input for sequencing was peripheral blood, taken on day 0 of AZD1222 vaccination. The receptor comes from an adult in good health. The chain uses TRBV6-5 and TRBJ2-7; the D gene is possibly TRBD1 (6 bases). The CDR3 reads CASSRQASYEQYF. Written as DNA, the CDR3 is TGTGCCAGCAGTCGACAGGCATCCTACGAGCAGTACTTC.